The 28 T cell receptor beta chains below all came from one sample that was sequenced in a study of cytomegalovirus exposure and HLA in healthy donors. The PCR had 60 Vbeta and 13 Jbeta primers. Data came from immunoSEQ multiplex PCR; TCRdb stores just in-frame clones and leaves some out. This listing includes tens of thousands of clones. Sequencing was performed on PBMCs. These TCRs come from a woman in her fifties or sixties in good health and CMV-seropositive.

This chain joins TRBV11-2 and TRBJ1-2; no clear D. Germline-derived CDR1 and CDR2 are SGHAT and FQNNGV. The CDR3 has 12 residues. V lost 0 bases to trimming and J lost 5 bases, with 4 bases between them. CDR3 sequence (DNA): TGTGCCAGCAGCTTAGATCATTATGGCTACACCTTC. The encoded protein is CASSLDHYGYTF.

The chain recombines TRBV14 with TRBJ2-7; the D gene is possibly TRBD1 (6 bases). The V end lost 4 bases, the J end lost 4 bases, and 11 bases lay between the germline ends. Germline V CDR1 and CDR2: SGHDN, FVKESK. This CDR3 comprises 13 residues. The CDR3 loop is CASSRSRGYEQYF. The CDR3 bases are TGTGCCAGCAGCCGGAGCAGGGGATACGAGCAGTACTTC.

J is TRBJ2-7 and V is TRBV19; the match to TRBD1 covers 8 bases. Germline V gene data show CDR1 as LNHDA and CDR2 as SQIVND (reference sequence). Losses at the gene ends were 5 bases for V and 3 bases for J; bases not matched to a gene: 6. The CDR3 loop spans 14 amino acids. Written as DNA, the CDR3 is TGTGCCAGTAGTCTCGGGACAGGATACTACGAGCAGTACTTC. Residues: CASSLGTGYYEQYF.

The CDR3 nucleotides read TGCGCCAGCAGTGAGGGGAGGGGGAACGGTCAGCTGAACACTGAAGCTTTCTTT. Its translation: CASSEGRGNGQLNTEAFF. This rearrangement joins TRBV10-1 to TRBJ1-1; D perhaps matches TRBD1 (6 bases). V was clipped by 2 bases and J by 0 bases, with 19 bases between them. Germline-derived CDR1 and CDR2 are WNHNN and SYGVQD (reference sequence). The CDR3 contains 18 residues.

The CDR3 spells CASSLTGGGAGDEQYF. The DNA for the CDR3 is TGCGCCAGCAGCCTTACGGGAGGAGGGGCTGGTGACGAGCAGTACTTC. The chain couples TRBV5-1 to TRBJ2-7, with 7 bases that match TRBD2. The CDR3 extends over 16 amino acids. The ends lost 4 bases at V and 5 bases at J; junction bases unmatched: 15. The germline gives CDR1 SGHRS, CDR2 YFSETQ. Filled out from reference TRBV5-1 and TRBJ2-7, the complete variable domain reads KAGVTQTPRYLIKTRGQQVTLSCSPISGHRSVSWYQQTPGQGLQFLFEYFSETQRNKGNFPGRFSGRQFSNSRSEMNVSTLELGDSALYLCASSLTGGGAGDEQYFGPGTRLTVT.

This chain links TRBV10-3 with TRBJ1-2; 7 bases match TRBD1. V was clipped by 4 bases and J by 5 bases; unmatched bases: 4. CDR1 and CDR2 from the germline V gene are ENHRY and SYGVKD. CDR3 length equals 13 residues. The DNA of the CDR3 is TGTGCCATCAGTGTTTCCAGGGGGTATGGCTACACCTTC. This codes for CAISVSRGYGYTF.

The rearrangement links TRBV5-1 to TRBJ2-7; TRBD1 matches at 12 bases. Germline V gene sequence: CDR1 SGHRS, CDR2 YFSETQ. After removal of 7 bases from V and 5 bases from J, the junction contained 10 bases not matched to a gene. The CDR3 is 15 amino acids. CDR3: CASRPTGQGAHEQYF. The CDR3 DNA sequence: TGCGCCAGCCGCCCAACGGGACAGGGGGCCCACGAGCAGTACTTC.

CDR3 nucleotide sequence: TGTGCCAGCAGCGCAATACAGGGTGAGCAGTACTTC. Protein product: CASSAIQGEQYF. The chain links TRBV9 to TRBJ2-7; possible D gene TRBD1, 6 bases. This CDR3 region has 12 residues. V lost 3 bases, J lost 7 bases, and 11 bases lay in between. Per germline, CDR1 SGDLS and CDR2 YYNGEE.

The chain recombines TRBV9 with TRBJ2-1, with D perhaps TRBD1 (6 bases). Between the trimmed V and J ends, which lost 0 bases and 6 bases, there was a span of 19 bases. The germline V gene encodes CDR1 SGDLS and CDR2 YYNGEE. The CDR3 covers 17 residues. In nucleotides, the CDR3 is TGTGCCAGCAGCGTAGCTTGGCGACAGGTCGAAGGCAATGAGCAGTTCTTC. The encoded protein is CASSVAWRQVEGNEQFF.

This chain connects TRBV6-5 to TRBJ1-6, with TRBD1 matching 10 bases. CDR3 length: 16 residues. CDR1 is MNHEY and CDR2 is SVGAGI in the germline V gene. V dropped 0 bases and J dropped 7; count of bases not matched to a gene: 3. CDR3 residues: CASSYSSDRGNSPLHF. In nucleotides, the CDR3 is TGTGCCAGCAGTTACTCCTCGGACAGGGGGAATTCACCCCTCCACTTT.

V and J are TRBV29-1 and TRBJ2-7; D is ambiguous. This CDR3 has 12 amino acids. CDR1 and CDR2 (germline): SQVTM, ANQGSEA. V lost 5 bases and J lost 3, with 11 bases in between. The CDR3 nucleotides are TGCAGCGTTACCGACTTTGTCTACGAGCAGTACTTC. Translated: CSVTDFVYEQYF.

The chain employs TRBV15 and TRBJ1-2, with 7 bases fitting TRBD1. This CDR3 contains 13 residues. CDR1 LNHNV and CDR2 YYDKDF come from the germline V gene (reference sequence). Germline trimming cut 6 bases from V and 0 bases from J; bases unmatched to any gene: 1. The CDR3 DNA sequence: TGTGCCACCAGAACAGGGGCTAACTATGGCTACACCTTC. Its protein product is CATRTGANYGYTF. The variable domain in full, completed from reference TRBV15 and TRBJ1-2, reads DAMVIQNPRYQVTQFGKPVTLSCSQTLNHNVMYWYQQKSSQAPKLLFHYYDKDFNNEADTPDNFQSRRPNTSFCFLDIRSPGLGDTAMYLCATRTGANYGYTFGSGTRLTVV.

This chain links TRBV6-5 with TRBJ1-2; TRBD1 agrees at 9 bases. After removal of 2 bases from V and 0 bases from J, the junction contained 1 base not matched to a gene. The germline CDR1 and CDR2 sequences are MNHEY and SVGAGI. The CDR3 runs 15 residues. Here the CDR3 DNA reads TGTGCCAGCAGTTACGGGACAGGGTCTAACTATGGCTACACCTTC. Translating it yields CASSYGTGSNYGYTF.

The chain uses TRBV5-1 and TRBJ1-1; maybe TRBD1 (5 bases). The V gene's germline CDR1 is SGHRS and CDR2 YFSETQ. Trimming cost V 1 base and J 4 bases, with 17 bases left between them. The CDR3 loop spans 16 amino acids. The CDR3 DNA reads TGCGCCAGCAGCTTGTCCGGGGCCCGGGGGAGCACTGAAGCTTTCTTT. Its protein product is CASSLSGARGSTEAFF.

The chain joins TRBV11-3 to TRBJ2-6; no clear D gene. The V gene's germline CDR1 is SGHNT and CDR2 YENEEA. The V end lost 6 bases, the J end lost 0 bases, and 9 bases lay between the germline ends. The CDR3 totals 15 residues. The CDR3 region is CASRRHYSGANVLTF. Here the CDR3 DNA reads TGTGCCAGCAGGCGTCATTACTCTGGGGCCAACGTCCTGACTTTC.

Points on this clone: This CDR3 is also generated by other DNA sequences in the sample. The CDR3 bases are TGTGCCAGCTCACCTGGAGAAATGAACACTGAAGCTTTCTTT. It is translated as CASSPGEMNTEAFF. The gene calls are TRBV18 and TRBJ1-1; the D is unclear. V was cut by 3 bases and J by 0 bases, with 8 bases left in between. CDR3 length: 14 residues. Looked up from germline, CDR1 is KGHSH and CDR2 is LQKENI.

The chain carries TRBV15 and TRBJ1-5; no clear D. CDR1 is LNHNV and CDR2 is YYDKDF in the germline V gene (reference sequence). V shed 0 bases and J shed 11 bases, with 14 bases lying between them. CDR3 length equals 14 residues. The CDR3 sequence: CATSRDLGGVAQHF. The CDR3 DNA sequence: TGTGCCACCAGCAGAGATCTAGGCGGAGTTGCCCAGCATTTT.

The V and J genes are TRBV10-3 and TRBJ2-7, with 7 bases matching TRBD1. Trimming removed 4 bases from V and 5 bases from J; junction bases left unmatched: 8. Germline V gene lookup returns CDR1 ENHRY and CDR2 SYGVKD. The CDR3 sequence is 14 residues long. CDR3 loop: CAISGGTVVHEQYF. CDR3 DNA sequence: TGTGCCATCAGTGGGGGGACAGTAGTCCACGAGCAGTACTTC.

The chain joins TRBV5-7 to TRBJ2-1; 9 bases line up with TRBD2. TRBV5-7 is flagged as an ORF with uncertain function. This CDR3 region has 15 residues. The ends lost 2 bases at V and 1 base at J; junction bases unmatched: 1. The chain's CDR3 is CASSFSGGSYNEQFF. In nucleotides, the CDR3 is TGTGCCAGCAGCTTTAGCGGGGGATCCTACAATGAGCAGTTCTTC.

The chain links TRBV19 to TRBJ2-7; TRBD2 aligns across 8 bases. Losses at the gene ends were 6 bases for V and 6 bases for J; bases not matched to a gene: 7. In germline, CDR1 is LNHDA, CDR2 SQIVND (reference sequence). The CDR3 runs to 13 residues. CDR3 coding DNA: TGTGCCAGTAGGCCGGATCGGGGGGGCGAGCAGTACTTC. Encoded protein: CASRPDRGGEQYF.

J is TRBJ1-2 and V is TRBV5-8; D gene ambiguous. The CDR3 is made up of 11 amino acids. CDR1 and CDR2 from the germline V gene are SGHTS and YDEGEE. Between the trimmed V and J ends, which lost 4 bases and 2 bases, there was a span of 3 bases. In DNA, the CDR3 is TGTGCCAGCAGCCTGAACTATGGCTACACCTTC. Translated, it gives CASSLNYGYTF.

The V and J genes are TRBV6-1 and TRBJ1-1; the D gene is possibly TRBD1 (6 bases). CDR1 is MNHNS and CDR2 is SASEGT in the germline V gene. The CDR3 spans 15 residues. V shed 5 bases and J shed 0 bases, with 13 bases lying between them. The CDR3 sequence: CASSWGGGMNTEAFF. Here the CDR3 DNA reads TGTGCCAGCAGTTGGGGAGGGGGTATGAACACTGAAGCTTTCTTT.

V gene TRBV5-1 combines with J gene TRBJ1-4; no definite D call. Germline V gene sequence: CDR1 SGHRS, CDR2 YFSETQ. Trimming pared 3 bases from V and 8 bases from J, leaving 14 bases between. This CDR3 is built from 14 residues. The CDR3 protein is CASSSDGSDEKLFF. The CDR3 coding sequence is TGCGCCAGCAGCTCTGACGGCAGCGACGAAAAACTGTTTTTT.

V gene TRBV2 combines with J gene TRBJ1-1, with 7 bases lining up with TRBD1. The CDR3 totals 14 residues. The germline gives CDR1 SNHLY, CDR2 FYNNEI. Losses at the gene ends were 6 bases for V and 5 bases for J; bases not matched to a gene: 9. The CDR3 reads CASRAQGVGTEAFF. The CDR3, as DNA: TGTGCCAGCAGGGCCCAGGGGGTTGGGACTGAAGCTTTCTTT. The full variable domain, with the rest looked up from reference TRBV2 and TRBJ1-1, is EPEVTQTPSHQVTQMGQEVILRCVPISNHLYFYWYRQILGQKVEFLVSFYNNEISEKSEIFDDQFSVERPDGSNFTLKIRSTKLEDSAMYFCASRAQGVGTEAFFGQGTRLTVV.

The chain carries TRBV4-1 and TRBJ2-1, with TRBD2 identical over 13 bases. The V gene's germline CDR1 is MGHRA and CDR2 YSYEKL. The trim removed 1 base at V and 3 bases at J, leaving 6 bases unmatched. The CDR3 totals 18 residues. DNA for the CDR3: TGCGCCAGCAGCCAAGCGAGACTAGCGGGGGGCAACTACAATGAGCAGTTCTTC. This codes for CASSQARLAGGNYNEQFF.

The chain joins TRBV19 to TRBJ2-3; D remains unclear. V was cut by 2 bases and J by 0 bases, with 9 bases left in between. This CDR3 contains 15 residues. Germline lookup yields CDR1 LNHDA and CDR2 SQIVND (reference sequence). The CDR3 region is CASSITVRSTDTQYF. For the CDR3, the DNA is TGTGCCAGTAGTATAACAGTACGCAGCACAGATACGCAGTATTTT.

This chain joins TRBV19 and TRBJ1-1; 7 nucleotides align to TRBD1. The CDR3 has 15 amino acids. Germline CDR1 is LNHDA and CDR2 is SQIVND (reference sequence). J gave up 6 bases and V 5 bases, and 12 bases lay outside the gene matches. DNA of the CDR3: TGTGCCAGTAGTGAAATAGGGGGCTGGCTGTCTGAAGCTTTCTTT. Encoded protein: CASSEIGGWLSEAFF.

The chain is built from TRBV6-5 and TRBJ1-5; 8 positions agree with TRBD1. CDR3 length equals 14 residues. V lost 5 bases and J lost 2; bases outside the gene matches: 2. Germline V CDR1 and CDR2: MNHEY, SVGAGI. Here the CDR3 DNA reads TGTGCCAGCAGTGAACAGGGGGGCAATCAGCCCCAGCATTTT. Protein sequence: CASSEQGGNQPQHF.